The 10 T cell receptor beta chains listed next were all sequenced from one sample in a study of immune evolution from preneoplasia to lung adenocarcinoma. TCRdb keeps only in-frame clones here, not all; method: immunoSEQ multiplex PCR. The profile shows some 15,000 clones, roughly 86% of them singletons. Material: FFPE minimally invasive lung adenocarcinoma tissue. The receptor source for this set is a person aged 60-79 years with lung adenocarcinoma.

CDR3 region: CAISESISSGNTIYF. CDR3 in DNA: TGTGCCATCAGTGAGTCGATCAGCTCTGGAAACACCATATATTTT. The gene calls are TRBV10-3 and TRBJ1-3; the D is unclear. V was shortened by 0 bases and J by 0 bases, with 6 bases between the two germline ends. Germline V gene data show CDR1 as ENHRY and CDR2 as SYGVKD. CDR3 size: 15 residues.

As regards this clone: Its ends do not fully match the called genes, so a read error is possible. V usage is TRBV6-1 and J usage is TRBJ2-7; TRBD2 aligns across 8 bases. Germline-derived CDR1 and CDR2 are MNHNS and SASEGT. The CDR3 spans 14 residues. CDR3 residues: CASREAGASYEQYF. DNA for the CDR3: TGTGCCAGCAGGGAAGCGGGGGCCTCCTACGAGCAGTACTTC.

This clone was counted only a few times. The V call is TRBV5-1, the J call TRBJ2-2; unclear D gene. CDR1 is SGHRS, CDR2 YFSETQ, per germline. The CDR3 runs 12 residues. The V and J ends lost 1 base and 5 bases respectively, with 3 bases between them. The CDR3 protein is CASSLNTGELFF. The CDR3, as DNA: TGCGCCAGCAGCTTGAATACCGGGGAGCTGTTTTTT. Full variable domain (rest looked up from reference TRBV5-1 and TRBJ2-2): KAGVTQTPRYLIKTRGQQVTLSCSPISGHRSVSWYQQTPGQGLQFLFEYFSETQRNKGNFPGRFSGRQFSNSRSEMNVSTLELGDSALYLCASSLNTGELFFGEGSRLTVL.

V and J are TRBV4-1 and TRBJ2-7; D may be TRBD2 (5 bases). The V end was cut by 1 base, the J end by 5 bases, with 18 bases between. Germline V gives CDR1 MGHRA, CDR2 YSYEKL. The CDR3 extends over 16 amino acids. CDR3 DNA sequence: TGCGCCAGCAGCCAAGCGAGGGTTCTCCAGGCCCACGAGCAGTACTTC. It encodes CASSQARVLQAHEQYF.

The chain employs TRBV12-5 and TRBJ2-3; 9 bases align to TRBD1. In germline, CDR1 is LGHNT, CDR2 FRNRAP. The CDR3 totals 13 residues. The trim removed 5 bases at V and 6 bases at J, leaving 3 bases unmatched. CDR3 in DNA: TGTGCTAGTGGTCGGGACAGGGCGGATACGCAGTATTTT. Protein product: CASGRDRADTQYF.

The chain carries TRBV18 and TRBJ2-1; no reliable D call. This CDR3 is 16 amino acids long. CDR1 and CDR2 (germline): KGHSH, LQKENI. V lost 1 base and J lost 5, with 15 bases in between. DNA for the CDR3: TGTGCCAGCTCACCACAGTCTTCGAGCGTGGACAATGAGCAGTTCTTC. Translation gives CASSPQSSSVDNEQFF. Full variable domain (missing parts from reference TRBV18 and TRBJ2-1): NAGVMQNPRHLVRRRGQEARLRCSPMKGHSHVYWYRQLPEEGLKFMVYLQKENIIDESGMPKERFSAEFPKEGPSILRIQQVVRGDSAAYFCASSPQSSSVDNEQFFGPGTRLTVL.

The rearrangement joins TRBV7-6 to TRBJ2-7, with D possibly being TRBD2 (5 bases). There are 14 residues in the CDR3. Per the germline V gene, CDR1 is SGHVS and CDR2 is FNYEAQ. The V end lost 5 bases, the J end lost 2 bases, and 13 bases lay between the germline ends. CDR3 nucleotide sequence: TGTGCCAGCAGCCTCCTAGCCGGAACCTACGAGCAGTACTTC. It codes for CASSLLAGTYEQYF.

This rearrangement joins TRBV18 to TRBJ2-2; a weak D match, TRBD2 (5 bases). This CDR3 has 12 residues. Per the germline V gene, CDR1 is KGHSH and CDR2 is LQKENI. Trimming removed 3 bases from V and 7 bases from J, with 6 bases in between. This CDR3 is CASSPSVGELFF. CDR3 DNA sequence: TGTGCCAGCTCACCTAGCGTCGGGGAGCTGTTTTTT.

The chain has TRBV28 and TRBJ1-5; D uncertain. V was clipped by 7 bases and J by 10 bases, with 11 bases between them. Germline-derived CDR1 and CDR2 are MDHEN and SYDVKM. This CDR3 spans 11 amino acids. CDR3: CASNLPGPQHF. The CDR3 DNA is TGTGCCAGCAATCTTCCCGGTCCCCAGCATTTT. Complete variable domain (other parts from reference TRBV28 and TRBJ1-5): DVKVTQSSRYLVKRTGEKVFLECVQDMDHENMFWYRQDPGLGLRLIYFSYDVKMKEKGDIPEGYSVSREKKERFSLILESASTNQTSMYLCASNLPGPQHFGDGTRLSIL.

V gene TRBV7-3 combines with J gene TRBJ1-6, with 8 positions matching TRBD1. CDR3 length: 15 amino acids. The germline CDR1 and CDR2 sequences are SGHTA and FQGTGA. The ends lost 5 bases at V and 7 bases at J; junction bases unmatched: 7. The CDR3 DNA sequence: TGTGCCAGCAGCCTAAGCCGGGACAGGAATTCACCCCTCCACTTT. As protein: CASSLSRDRNSPLHF.